The T cell receptor (beta chain) described here comes from a study of response to subunit inactivated influenza vaccine (dated by TCRdb to the late 2010s). The study in broad terms: To follow how T cells responded to a trivalent subunit inactivated influenza vaccine, the researchers relied on deep quantitative profiling of the T cell receptor repertoire.

Here V drops 6 bases and J drops 3 bases, and the junction holds 7 bases not matched to any gene. CDR1 and CDR2, looked up from the germline V gene (reference sequence), are LGHDT and YNNKEL. Including cysteine and phenylalanine, the CDR3 has 15 amino acids. The sequence is cut down to CDR3 DNA, 45 bases in frame from base 1. General study outcomes and caveats: The authors proposed that each seasonal influenza vaccination may bring in only a limited number of new T cells.

In its sample, this clonotype was seen many times. The antigen this receptor binds is unknown. It has no much larger one-base neighbor in the sample; base qualities were not kept. The library was obtained by RT-PCR. The listed sequencing device is Illumina HiSeq 2500. TCRdb took the public reads, trimmed them with fastp at Q25, ran MiXCR for clone calling and kept in-frame beta chains. A single entry per CDR3 protein holds the most common genes and DNA from its merged rows. Present in this sample are roughly 500,000 distinct CDR3 sequences, 15% to 20% of which were seen just once. About 3% of the sample belongs to the ten largest clones.

The sequencing used CD4+ T cells sorted from PBMCs, collected approximately 25 months after vaccination. The receptor's source is a man aged 45-69 years who received an inactivated influenza vaccine. Donor details come from another sample of the same person, matched by shared clones. The chain is encoded by TRBV3-1 joined to TRBJ2-2; the central 7 bases match TRBD1. The DNA sequence is as follows: TGTGCCAGCAGTCCATACGGGACAGACACCGGGGAGCTGTTTTTT. The encoded protein is CASSPYGTDTGELFF.